Listed below are T cell receptor beta chains from one sample, sequenced in a study of T cells after yellow fever vaccination. Via MiXCR, TCRdb re-called the 5' RACE reads, giving one row per CDR3 protein. The table includes 450,000 to 600,000 distinct CDR3 sequences, around 16% detected once. This sample comprised PBMCs, obtained 5 to 6 days after the first yellow fever vaccination. The receptor set was obtained from a man aged 18 to 30 who received the YFV17D yellow fever vaccine. Each CDR3 is given with its conserved first and last residue. The D gene is left open where the match is weak. Not every row has a clone size; where given, it reads once, few, many or a size class.

cdr3_length	v_call	clone_size	d_call	j_call	cdr3_aa	cdr3_nt
16	TRBV5-6	NA	NA	TRBJ2-7	CASSPAYPAKTYEQYF	TGTGCCAGCAGCCCAGCTTACCCTGCCAAAACCTACGAGCAGTACTTC
17	TRBV7-9	NA	NA	TRBJ2-7	CASSPPRIGAGLYEQYF	TGTGCCAGCAGCCCCCCGAGAATAGGGGCCGGCCTCTACGAGCAGTACTTC
11	TRBV5-1	NA	NA	TRBJ2-1	CASSLEGGQFF	TGCGCCAGCAGCTTGGAGGGCGGCCAGTTCTTC
17	TRBV18	NA	TRBD1	TRBJ1-5	CASSPVLRTGGLQPQHF	TGTGCCAGCTCACCAGTTCTCAGGACAGGGGGCCTTCAGCCCCAGCATTTT
15	TRBV19	few	NA	TRBJ1-2	CASSIDPAGIYGYTF	TGTGCCAGTAGTATAGATCCCGCAGGGATATATGGCTACACCTTC
16	TRBV20-1	NA	NA	TRBJ1-2	CSARPDDEGRTYGYTF	TGCAGTGCTCGCCCCGACGACGAGGGGCGGACCTATGGCTACACCTTC
11	TRBV5-1	NA	NA	TRBJ2-1	CASSTGPREFF	TGCGCCAGCAGCACCGGACCAAGGGAGTTCTTC
18	TRBV4-1	NA	TRBD2	TRBJ2-3	CASSFGLAGVFPTDTQYF	TGCGCCAGCAGCTTCGGACTAGCGGGGGTTTTCCCCACAGATACGCAGTATTTT
15	TRBV10-3	few	NA	TRBJ1-1	CAIRKAPVGDTEAFF	TGTGCCATCAGGAAGGCCCCGGTGGGGGACACTGAAGCTTTCTTT
13	TRBV19	NA	NA	TRBJ2-7	CASSTLQSYEQYF	TGTGCCAGTAGTACCCTACAGTCCTACGAGCAGTACTTC